The 23 T cell receptor beta chains below were found in one sample sequenced in a study of blood T cell repertoires in COVID-19. The table came from immunoSEQ multiplex PCR; TCRdb's copy has only in-frame clones and leaves some out. This table has about 130,000 clones, around nine tenths appearing once. Sequencing input: peripheral blood. All receptors come from a woman in her sixties or seventies with COVID-19, enrolled during active disease.

The genes are TRBV11-1 and TRBJ2-7; D possibly corresponds to TRBD2 (5 bases). The CDR3 length is 13 residues. Germline values: CDR1 SGHAT, CDR2 FQDESV (reference sequence). V was shortened by 0 bases and J by 5 bases, with 8 bases between the two germline ends. The CDR3 reads CASSLAGIHEQYF. The DNA of the CDR3 is TGTGCCAGCAGCTTAGCCGGGATTCACGAGCAGTACTTC.

The chain has TRBV7-2 and TRBJ1-4; D remains unclear. V lost 0 bases and J lost 7, with 15 bases in between. Germline V gene data show CDR1 as SGHTA and CDR2 as FQGNSA. The CDR3 is 16 amino acids. CDR3 DNA sequence: TGTGCCAGCAGCTTAGCGCAGGATAGGTATCCTGAAAAACTGTTTTTT. Protein product: CASSLAQDRYPEKLFF.

The V and J genes are TRBV6-4 and TRBJ2-1, with D perhaps matching TRBD1 (6 bases). Germline V gene data show CDR1 as MRHNA and CDR2 as SNTAGT. V shed 4 bases and J shed 1 base, with 11 bases lying between them. CDR3 length: 15 amino acids. The chain's CDR3 is CASSGTARSYNEQFF. The DNA of the CDR3 is TGTGCCAGCAGTGGGACAGCCCGGTCCTACAATGAGCAGTTCTTC.

V usage is TRBV28 and J usage is TRBJ2-7; 8 bases align to TRBD1. The germline gives CDR1 MDHEN, CDR2 SYDVKM. The CDR3 is 15 amino acids. V trimming: 5 bases; J trimming: 0 bases; junction bases outside the gene matches: 6. The CDR3 is CASSTRGLSSYEQYF. The CDR3 coding sequence is TGTGCCAGCAGTACCAGGGGGCTCAGCTCCTACGAGCAGTACTTC. Full variable domain (missing parts from reference TRBV28 and TRBJ2-7): DVKVTQSSRYLVKRTGEKVFLECVQDMDHENMFWYRQDPGLGLRLIYFSYDVKMKEKGDIPEGYSVSREKKERFSLILESASTNQTSMYLCASSTRGLSSYEQYFGPGTRLTVT.

The gene calls are TRBV2 and TRBJ1-2; the D gene is possibly TRBD1 (5 bases). CDR1 SNHLY and CDR2 FYNNEI come from the germline V gene. Trimming took off 6 bases at V and 4 bases at J, with 12 bases between the two ends. CDR3 length equals 13 residues. CDR3 sequence: CASSPGGSYGYTF. The CDR3 nucleotides are TGTGCCAGCAGCCCCGGGGGGAGCTATGGCTACACCTTC. Combining the CDR3 with reference TRBV2 and TRBJ1-2 gives the whole variable domain EPEVTQTPSHQVTQMGQEVILRCVPISNHLYFYWYRQILGQKVEFLVSFYNNEISEKSEIFDDQFSVERPDGSNFTLKIRSTKLEDSAMYFCASSPGGSYGYTFGSGTRLTVV.

The rearrangement links TRBV3-1 (or the pseudogene TRBV3-2) to TRBJ1-5; the D gene is possibly TRBD1 (5 bases). The germline V gene encodes CDR1 LGHDT and CDR2 YNNKEL (reference sequence). This CDR3 comprises 14 residues. Trimming pared 4 bases from V and 0 bases from J, leaving 7 bases between. The CDR3 DNA reads as TGTGCCAGCAGCCCAGACAGTAGCAATCAGCCCCAGCATTTT. Translation gives CASSPDSSNQPQHF.

This clone appeared a single time. The rearrangement uses TRBV11-2 and TRBJ1-2; 7 bases are shared with TRBD1. Trimming cost V 5 bases and J 8 bases; bases outside gene matches: 8. The CDR3 is made up of 13 amino acids. CDR1 SGHAT and CDR2 FQNNGV come from the germline V gene. This CDR3 is CASSPTGSGGYTF. In DNA form, the CDR3 reads TGTGCCAGCAGCCCGACAGGGTCCGGGGGCTACACCTTC.

The V call is TRBV28, the J call TRBJ2-7, with D perhaps TRBD1 (6 bases). V lost 5 bases to trimming and J lost 5 bases, with 10 bases between them. In germline, CDR1 is MDHEN, CDR2 SYDVKM. This CDR3 contains 12 residues. In DNA, the CDR3 is TGTGCCAGCAGTATAGGGGGAGACGAGCAGTACTTC. This codes for CASSIGGDEQYF. The variable domain in full, with the rest retrieved from reference TRBV28 and TRBJ2-7, is DVKVTQSSRYLVKRTGEKVFLECVQDMDHENMFWYRQDPGLGLRLIYFSYDVKMKEKGDIPEGYSVSREKKERFSLILESASTNQTSMYLCASSIGGDEQYFGPGTRLTVT.

CDR3 DNA: TGTGCCAGCTCACCAGGGGGCGCCGACACTGAAGCTTTCTTT. Translating it yields CASSPGGADTEAFF. The genes are TRBV18 and TRBJ1-1; D might be TRBD1 (6 bases). The CDR3 consists of 14 residues. Germline V lookup: CDR1 KGHSH, CDR2 LQKENI. The V gene lost 2 bases and the J gene lost 3 bases, with 10 bases spanning the gap.

The chain is built from TRBV6-5 and TRBJ1-4; D gene uncertain. Germline V gene data show CDR1 as MNHEY and CDR2 as SVGAGI. V was trimmed by 2 bases and J by 7 bases, leaving 5 bases between them. This CDR3 spans 12 amino acids. The CDR3 region is CASSYNREKLFF. DNA for the CDR3: TGTGCCAGCAGTTACAATCGTGAAAAACTGTTTTTT.

The chain is built from TRBV30 and TRBJ2-5, with 9 positions matching TRBD2. CDR1 is GTSNPN, CDR2 SVGIG, per germline (reference sequence). The junction had 9 bases not matched to a gene; V was cut back by 1 base and J by 0 bases. The CDR3 length is 17 residues. CDR3 in DNA: TGTGCCTGGAGTGGTCGAGCGGGGGGAACCGACCAAGAGACCCAGTACTTC. This sequence encodes CAWSGRAGGTDQETQYF.

The chain combines TRBV3-1 (or the pseudogene TRBV3-2) with TRBJ2-7, with TRBD1 as a possible D gene (6 bases). The germline gives CDR1 LGHDT, CDR2 YNNKEL (reference sequence). Trimming shortened V by 1 base and J by 1 base, and 11 bases separated the two germline ends. CDR3 length: 15 residues. The CDR3 coding sequence is TGTGCCAGCAGCCAAGTGGACAGAGGTTCCTACGAGCAGTACTTC. This codes for CASSQVDRGSYEQYF.

The chain carries TRBV18 and TRBJ1-1; 9 bases are a match to TRBD1. The CDR3 runs to 15 residues. J was trimmed by 1 base and V by 3 bases; bases with no gene match: 3. Germline lookup yields CDR1 KGHSH and CDR2 LQKENI. CDR3: CASSPSGQGNTEAFF. CDR3 nucleotide sequence: TGTGCCAGCTCACCTTCGGGACAGGGGAACACTGAAGCTTTCTTT.

The J gene is TRBJ1-6, the V gene TRBV6-1; tentatively, D is TRBD1 (6 bases). This CDR3 has 15 residues. CDR1 MNHNS and CDR2 SASEGT come from the germline V gene. Deletions cut 3 bases from V and 9 bases from J, with 15 bases between. CDR3 protein: CASSDGGGYLSPLHF. DNA of the CDR3: TGTGCCAGCAGTGATGGTGGGGGCTACCTTTCACCCCTCCACTTT.

The chain employs TRBV7-2 and TRBJ2-1; 9 bases fit TRBD2. This CDR3 has 16 amino acids. Germline V gene lookup returns CDR1 SGHTA and CDR2 FQGNSA. V shed 5 bases and J 2 bases; nucleotides not matched to a gene: 7. The CDR3 DNA sequence: TGTGCCAGCAGCCCCTCAGCGGGGGGCCCCTACAATGAGCAGTTCTTC. This translates into CASSPSAGGPYNEQFF.

This clone was picked up one time. The chain links TRBV7-2 to TRBJ1-5, with 7 bases that match TRBD1. The CDR3 is 15 residues long. Germline loops: CDR1 SGHTA, CDR2 FQGNSA. Losses at the gene ends were 6 bases for V and 7 bases for J; bases not matched to a gene: 12. As DNA, the CDR3 is TGTGCCAGCAGTGCAGGGGGGCAGGGAAACCAGCCCCAGCATTTT. This translates into CASSAGGQGNQPQHF.

A note on this clone: Other DNA sequences in this specimen translate into the identical CDR3. This chain joins TRBV28 and TRBJ1-5; perhaps TRBD1 as D (5 bases). The CDR3 runs 14 residues. CDR1 and CDR2 from the germline V gene are MDHEN and SYDVKM. V was shortened by 3 bases and J by 4 bases, with 10 bases between the two germline ends. The CDR3 nucleotides read TGTGCCAGCAGTTTTCTCGGGGGGAATCAGCCCCAGCATTTT. The encoded protein is CASSFLGGNQPQHF.

The count of this clone is one. The chain joins TRBV30 to TRBJ1-1; TRBD1 is a possible D gene (5 bases). Germline CDR1 and CDR2: GTSNPN and SVGIG (reference sequence). CDR3 length: 13 amino acids. V lost 4 bases, J lost 6 bases, and 15 bases lay in between. In DNA, the CDR3 is TGTGCCTGGATGGCGGGGCCCACTGCTGAAGCTTTCTTT. Encoded protein: CAWMAGPTAEAFF.

V usage is TRBV5-1 and J usage is TRBJ2-3; 10 bases are a match to TRBD2. The CDR3 sequence is 16 residues long. The germline V gene has CDR1 SGHRS and CDR2 YFSETQ. The V gene end was trimmed by 4 bases and the J gene end by 4 bases; junction bases not matched to a gene: 9. The CDR3 reads CASSPISGGRSDTQYF. As DNA, the CDR3 is TGCGCCAGCAGCCCAATTAGCGGGGGGCGATCAGATACGCAGTATTTT.

CDR3 amino acids: CASSFQGGYEQYF. The CDR3 DNA follows: TGTGCCAGCAGTTTTCAGGGAGGGTACGAGCAGTACTTC. The chain recombines TRBV28 with TRBJ2-7; 7 bases line up with TRBD2. CDR1 MDHEN and CDR2 SYDVKM come from the germline V gene. J was trimmed by 4 bases and V by 3 bases; bases with no gene match: 3. The CDR3 is 13 residues long.

This rearrangement joins TRBV7-9 to TRBJ2-3, with 7 positions matching TRBD2. Germline V gene sequence: CDR1 SEHNR, CDR2 FQNEAQ (reference sequence). The CDR3 is 15 residues long. V lost 1 base to trimming and J lost 10 bases; unmatched junction nucleotides: 11. The CDR3 spells CASSLEASGSPAQYF. DNA of the CDR3: TGTGCCAGCAGCTTAGAGGCTAGCGGTTCGCCAGCGCAGTATTTT.

The DNA for the CDR3 is TGTGCCAGCAGTGACTCTGGCCGCGGTGAAGCTTTCTTT. It is translated as CASSDSGRGEAFF. The rearrangement uses TRBV6-4 and TRBJ1-1; D remains ambiguous. Germline V gene data show CDR1 as MRHNA and CDR2 as SNTAGT. The length of the CDR3 is 13 residues. Trimming removed 0 bases from V and 7 bases from J, with 9 bases in between.

The chain uses TRBV6-1 and TRBJ1-6, with D possibly matching TRBD1 (5 bases). This CDR3 has 15 amino acids. V gave up 1 base and J gave up 6 bases, with 10 bases separating them. Germline V gene sequence: CDR1 MNHNS, CDR2 SASEGT. The CDR3 nucleotides read TGTGCCAGCAGTGAAGAGGGGCGGAGTAATTCACCCCTCCACTTT. Protein product: CASSEEGRSNSPLHF.